Listed below are T cell receptor beta chains from one sample, sequenced in a study of blood T cell repertoires in COVID-19. Sequencing was performed with immunoSEQ multiplex PCR; in TCRdb, only in-frame clones are kept and a portion is missing. The repertoire includes 150,000 to 200,000 clones, around 79% of them detected once, and about 6.5% sits in the top ten. The sequencing input was peripheral blood. Receptor source: a woman aged 40 to 50 with COVID-19, enrolled during active disease. CDR3s include the opening cysteine and the closing phenylalanine or tryptophan.

j_call	v_call	cdr3_aa
TRBJ1-4	TRBV5-4	CASSSNEKLFF
TRBJ2-7	TRBV29-1	CSVAPGGSYEQYF
TRBJ1-5	TRBV27	CASSLDSYSNQPQHF
TRBJ1-5	TRBV19	CATSGGGGPYSNQPQHF
TRBJ1-2	TRBV19	CASTTTGTGYTF
TRBJ1-4	TRBV27	CASTPRAGVQEKLFF
TRBJ2-3	TRBV7-8	CASSLVPLGTDTQYF
TRBJ2-7	TRBV15	CATSRRGDNYEQYF
TRBJ2-1	TRBV6-1	CASKLAGDEQFF
TRBJ2-5	TRBV29-1	CSAPTGGETQYF
TRBJ1-5	TRBV19	CASIPSGGRRRIGDQPQHF
TRBJ1-1	TRBV14	CASSRDRYYMNTEAFF
TRBJ1-2	TRBV12-3/TRBV12-4	CASSFGSRYGYTF
TRBJ1-2	TRBV5-1	CASSSPGQGSGYTF
TRBJ2-2	TRBV27	CASSFSRGPTGELFF
TRBJ2-7	TRBV27	CASSGTSGRPFLQYF
TRBJ1-2	TRBV30	CAWIRPGGIDGYTF
TRBJ2-1	TRBV4-1	CASSLKTLGLAGGGSYNEQFF
TRBJ2-2	TRBV18	CASSPQGSGELFF
TRBJ2-1	TRBV7-2	CASSLPGLAVLDEQFF
TRBJ1-3	TRBV19	CASSIGTAPGNTIYF
TRBJ1-1	TRBV5-5	CASSSDRSNTEAFF
TRBJ1-1	TRBV5-6	CASSLYRRGVNTEAFF
TRBJ2-7	TRBV6-1	CASSDGGAGRYEQYF
TRBJ1-3	TRBV7-2	CASSSDRLLNTIYF
TRBJ2-7	TRBV19	CASSSPRTERYEQYF
TRBJ2-3	TRBV23-1	CASRSASGGADTQYF
TRBJ2-5	TRBV12-3/TRBV12-4	CASSLAGYETQYF
TRBJ2-3	TRBV5-4	CASSLVTGAVDTQYF
TRBJ2-5	TRBV10-3	CAIRDSMEETQYF
TRBJ1-2	TRBV7-9	CASSNNPGTGLNYGYTF
TRBJ2-1	TRBV6-4	CASSTIPSSYNEQFF
TRBJ1-2	TRBV9	CASSSHLRQGADGYTF
TRBJ2-7	TRBV4-1	CASSQVDRASYEQYF
TRBJ2-7	TRBV19	CASSIDRRGEQYF
TRBJ2-5	TRBV11-2	CASSLVAGEYQETQYF
TRBJ2-7	TRBV7-9	CASSPSAYEQYF
TRBJ1-5	TRBV9	CASLMGGCQPQHF
TRBJ2-7	TRBV6-2/TRBV6-3	CASSYGLAGAHYEQYF
TRBJ1-4	TRBV2	CASTLLGGGNEKLFF
TRBJ1-6	TRBV2	CASRTGGNSPLHF
TRBJ1-1	TRBV6-5	CASSPGRGEAFF
TRBJ1-2	TRBV9	CASSAAIYGYTF